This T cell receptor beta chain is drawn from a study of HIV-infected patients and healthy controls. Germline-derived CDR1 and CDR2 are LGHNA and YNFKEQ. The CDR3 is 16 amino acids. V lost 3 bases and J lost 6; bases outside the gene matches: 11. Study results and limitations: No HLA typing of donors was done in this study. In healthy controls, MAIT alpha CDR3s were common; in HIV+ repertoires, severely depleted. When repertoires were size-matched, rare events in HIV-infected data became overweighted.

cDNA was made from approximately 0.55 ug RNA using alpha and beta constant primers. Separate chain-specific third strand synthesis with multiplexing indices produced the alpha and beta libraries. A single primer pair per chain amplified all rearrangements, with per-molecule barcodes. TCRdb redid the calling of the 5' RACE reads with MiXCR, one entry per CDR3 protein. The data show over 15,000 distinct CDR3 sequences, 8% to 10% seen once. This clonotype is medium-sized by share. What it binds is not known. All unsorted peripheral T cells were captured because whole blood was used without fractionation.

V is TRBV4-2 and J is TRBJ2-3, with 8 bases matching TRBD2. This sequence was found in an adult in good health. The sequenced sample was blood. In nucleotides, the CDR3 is TGTGCCAGCAGCCAGGCCCCCGGGACTAGGGGGGATACGCAGTATTTT. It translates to CASSQAPGTRGDTQYF.